The 32 T cell receptor beta chains reported below all come from one sample, sequenced in a study of blood T cell repertoires in COVID-19. Sequencing was performed with immunoSEQ multiplex PCR; in TCRdb, only in-frame clones are kept and a portion is missing. The sample has approximately 140,000 clones, approximately 90% seen once. The specimen sequenced was peripheral blood. Source of these receptors: a woman in her sixties with active or convalescent COVID-19.

The V call is TRBV6-2 or TRBV6-3, the J call TRBJ2-3; 13 bases align to TRBD2. Germline values: CDR1 MNHEY, CDR2 SVGEGT. The CDR3 runs 16 residues. J gave up 6 bases and V 5 bases, and 8 bases lay outside the gene matches. CDR3 loop: CASSRTSGGARDTQYF. The DNA for the CDR3 is TGTGCCAGCAGTCGTACTAGCGGGGGGGCAAGGGATACGCAGTATTTT.

This clone occurred a few times. The chain recombines TRBV5-6 with TRBJ2-7, with D perhaps matching TRBD1 (6 bases). The CDR3 extends over 13 amino acids. V was trimmed by 4 bases and J by 4 bases, leaving 12 bases between them. The germline gives CDR1 SGHDT, CDR2 YYEEEE. CDR3 region: CASSLNRAYEQYF. The CDR3 DNA follows: TGTGCCAGCAGCCTGAACAGGGCGTACGAGCAGTACTTC.

This sequence joins TRBV4-1 and TRBJ1-4; D gene uncertain. The V end was cut by 1 base, the J end by 2 bases, with 8 bases between. Germline V gene data show CDR1 as MGHRA and CDR2 as YSYEKL. This CDR3 contains 15 residues. CDR3 protein: CASSQAGSTNEKLFF. The CDR3 DNA follows: TGCGCCAGCAGCCAAGCGGGGAGCACTAATGAAAAACTGTTTTTT.

The chain uses TRBV11-2 and TRBJ1-5, with 9 bases aligning to TRBD1. Germline assignment: CDR1 SGHAT and CDR2 FQNNGV. Losses at the gene ends were 4 bases for V and 3 bases for J; bases not matched to a gene: 7. The length of the CDR3 is 16 residues. The CDR3 reads CASSSGTGINNQPQHF. CDR3 bases: TGTGCCAGCAGCTCCGGGACAGGGATTAACAATCAGCCCCAGCATTTT.

This clone showed up just a few times. This chain links TRBV19 with TRBJ2-2, with a possible D match to TRBD1 (6 bases). The V end lost 1 base, the J end lost 5 bases, and 14 bases lay between the germline ends. The CDR3 runs 16 residues. Per the germline V gene, CDR1 is LNHDA and CDR2 is SQIVND (reference sequence). The CDR3 DNA is TGTGCCAGTAGTATAGGGGACACCCAATGGACCGGGGAGCTGTTTTTT. Its protein product is CASSIGDTQWTGELFF.

The gene calls are TRBV5-1 and TRBJ1-4; 9 nucleotides match TRBD1. The germline gives CDR1 SGHRS, CDR2 YFSETQ. The CDR3 runs 15 residues. The trim removed 4 bases at V and 5 bases at J, leaving 6 bases unmatched. CDR3 protein: CASSPGGTGNEKLFF. In nucleotides, the CDR3 is TGCGCCAGCAGCCCAGGGGGGACAGGGAATGAAAAACTGTTTTTT. Looking up the rest from reference TRBV5-1 and TRBJ1-4 gives the full variable domain: KAGVTQTPRYLIKTRGQQVTLSCSPISGHRSVSWYQQTPGQGLQFLFEYFSETQRNKGNFPGRFSGRQFSNSRSEMNVSTLELGDSALYLCASSPGGTGNEKLFFGSGTQLSVL.

This chain joins TRBV2 and TRBJ1-2; tentatively, D is TRBD1 (5 bases). V shed 1 base and J shed 4 bases, with 10 bases lying between them. This CDR3 has 14 amino acids. In germline, CDR1 is SNHLY, CDR2 FYNNEI. CDR3 DNA sequence: TGTGCCAGCAGTGAAGTAGGGGTCGCCTATGGCTACACCTTC. Translation: CASSEVGVAYGYTF.

The chain recombines TRBV6-2 or TRBV6-3 with TRBJ1-2, with 10 nucleotides matching TRBD1. Germline assignment: CDR1 MNHEY and CDR2 SVGEGT. J gave up 4 bases and V 6 bases, and 8 bases lay outside the gene matches. The CDR3 totals 15 residues. CDR3 region: CASSETGGIGYGYTF. CDR3 DNA sequence: TGTGCCAGCAGCGAGACAGGGGGCATCGGCTATGGCTACACCTTC.

This clone was recorded only once. The CDR3 sequence: CASSYPGLAVYQETQYF. The CDR3 DNA follows: TGTGCCAGCAGTTACCCTGGACTAGCGGTGTACCAAGAGACCCAGTACTTC. J is TRBJ2-5 and V is TRBV6-2 or TRBV6-3, with 10 nucleotides matching TRBD2. Germline V gives CDR1 MNHEY, CDR2 SVGEGT. The CDR3 runs to 17 residues. V shed 2 bases, J shed 0 bases, and the junction held 6 bases outside the gene matches.

The chain uses TRBV7-9 and TRBJ2-7; possible D gene TRBD2, 6 bases. V lost 3 bases, J lost 1 base, and 10 bases lay in between. CDR3 length equals 14 residues. Germline V gives CDR1 SEHNR, CDR2 FQNEAQ (reference sequence). The CDR3 DNA follows: TGTGCCAGCAGCTTCGCCGGGAGTTCCTACGAGCAGTACTTC. The encoded protein is CASSFAGSSYEQYF.

The CDR3 bases are TGTGCCATCAGTGATAAGGACAGGGGGAGCAATCAGCCCCAGCATTTT. Translating it yields CAISDKDRGSNQPQHF. V is TRBV10-3 and J is TRBJ1-5, with 10 bases identical to TRBD1. The CDR3 extends over 16 amino acids. Germline CDR1 ENHRY, CDR2 SYGVKD. Trimming took 3 bases from V and 1 from J; bases not matched to a gene: 3.

The rearrangement links TRBV2 to TRBJ1-2; TRBD1 agrees at 7 bases. With V trimmed by 2 bases and J by 4 bases, 10 bases remained unmatched. This CDR3 is 16 amino acids long. CDR1 is SNHLY, CDR2 FYNNEI, per germline. CDR3 region: CASSEFGTEPIYGYTF. In DNA, the CDR3 is TGTGCCAGCAGTGAATTCGGGACAGAGCCAATCTATGGCTACACCTTC.

The chain joins TRBV30 to TRBJ1-6, with D possibly being TRBD1 (6 bases). The germline gives CDR1 GTSNPN, CDR2 SVGIG (reference sequence). V dropped 2 bases and J dropped 0 bases, with 8 bases sitting between them. CDR3 length: 15 amino acids. CDR3 coding DNA: TGTGCCTGGAGTACGGACAGCTCCTATAATTCACCCCTCCACTTT. Translated, it gives CAWSTDSSYNSPLHF.

The chain is built from TRBV15 and TRBJ1-5; D gene uncertain. CDR3 size: 12 residues. Germline V gene data show CDR1 as LNHNV and CDR2 as YYDKDF (reference sequence). The V gene lost 4 bases and the J gene lost 5 bases, with 6 bases spanning the gap. CDR3 in DNA: TGTGCCACCAGCAAGAGAGATCAGCCCCAGCATTTT. The encoded protein is CATSKRDQPQHF. Based on the CDR3 plus reference TRBV15 and TRBJ1-5, the full variable domain is DAMVIQNPRYQVTQFGKPVTLSCSQTLNHNVMYWYQQKSSQAPKLLFHYYDKDFNNEADTPDNFQSRRPNTSFCFLDIRSPGLGDTAMYLCATSKRDQPQHFGDGTRLSIL.

V is TRBV6-2 or TRBV6-3 and J is TRBJ1-1, with 7 bases fitting TRBD1. The germline gives CDR1 MNHEY, CDR2 SVGEGT. This CDR3 contains 12 residues. The V segment lost 5 bases and the J segment 8 bases; nucleotides outside the gene matches: 5. The CDR3 bases are TGTGCCAGCAGTACACAGGGGCGGGAAGCTTTCTTT. Protein: CASSTQGREAFF.

The chain uses TRBV3-1 (or the pseudogene TRBV3-2) and TRBJ2-5, with D possibly being TRBD2 (6 bases). CDR1 LGHDT and CDR2 YNNKEL come from the germline V gene (reference sequence). V lost 0 bases, J lost 7 bases, and 9 bases lay in between. The CDR3 runs to 13 residues. The CDR3 coding sequence is TGTGCCAGCAGCCAAGATCGGGGAGGGACCCAGTACTTC. Protein product: CASSQDRGGTQYF.

The gene calls are TRBV18 and TRBJ1-4, with TRBD1 identical over 8 bases. The trim removed 0 bases at V and 0 bases at J, leaving 3 bases unmatched. Germline V gives CDR1 KGHSH, CDR2 LQKENI. The CDR3 runs 17 residues. The CDR3 sequence: CASSPPTGEATNEKLFF. The CDR3 DNA follows: TGTGCCAGCTCACCACCGACAGGGGAGGCAACTAATGAAAAACTGTTTTTT.

CDR3 nucleotides: TGCGCCAGCAGCCAAGACGACAGGGCGTATACTGAAGCTTTCTTT. It codes for CASSQDDRAYTEAFF. The V and J genes are TRBV4-1 and TRBJ1-1; 7 bases fit TRBD1. The V gene's germline CDR1 is MGHRA and CDR2 YSYEKL. The CDR3 sequence is 15 residues long. V lost 0 bases to trimming and J lost 5 bases; unmatched junction nucleotides: 6.

The genes are TRBV11-2 and TRBJ2-2, with 7 positions matching TRBD1. This CDR3 spans 15 amino acids. V dropped 5 bases and J dropped 0; count of bases not matched to a gene: 3. From germline, CDR1 is SGHAT and CDR2 FQNNGV. The CDR3 nucleotides are TGTGCCAGCAGCCGCGGACAGGCGAACACCGGGGAGCTGTTTTTT. This sequence encodes CASSRGQANTGELFF.

This clone was observed once. The chain combines TRBV10-3 with TRBJ2-1; 7 nucleotides match TRBD1. Germline V gene lookup returns CDR1 ENHRY and CDR2 SYGVKD. The V segment lost 10 bases and the J segment 8 bases; nucleotides outside the gene matches: 8. The CDR3 is 12 residues long. The CDR3 bases are TGTGCCACAGGGGACAGCACCGATGAGCAGTTCTTC. This gives the protein CATGDSTDEQFF.

The chain uses TRBV15 and TRBJ1-3, with 8 bases identical to TRBD1. Germline V gives CDR1 LNHNV, CDR2 YYDKDF (reference sequence). The CDR3 extends over 14 amino acids. V shed 10 bases and J 1 base; nucleotides not matched to a gene: 6. CDR3 residues: CASRRQGSGNTIYF. CDR3 nucleotides: TGTGCCAGCCGACGACAGGGGTCTGGAAACACCATATATTTT. The entire variable domain, with the rest obtained from reference TRBV15 and TRBJ1-3, is as follows: DAMVIQNPRYQVTQFGKPVTLSCSQTLNHNVMYWYQQKSSQAPKLLFHYYDKDFNNEADTPDNFQSRRPNTSFCFLDIRSPGLGDTAMYLCASRRQGSGNTIYFGEGSWLTVV.

V and J are TRBV19 and TRBJ2-1; D may be TRBD2 (6 bases). Trimming removed 7 bases from V and 3 bases from J, with 16 bases in between. The CDR3 totals 15 residues. CDR1 and CDR2 from the germline V gene are LNHDA and SQIVND (reference sequence). This CDR3 reads CASTRLGGNYNEQFF. The CDR3 DNA reads TGTGCCAGTACCAGATTGGGCGGGAACTACAATGAGCAGTTCTTC. Full variable domain (remainder filled in from reference TRBV19 and TRBJ2-1): DGGITQSPKYLFRKEGQNVTLSCEQNLNHDAMYWYRQDPGQGLRLIYYSQIVNDFQKGDIAEGYSVSREKKESFPLTVTSAQKNPTAFYLCASTRLGGNYNEQFFGPGTRLTVL.

This chain connects TRBV2 to TRBJ1-1; D is undetermined. CDR3 size: 11 residues. V was clipped by 3 bases and J by 11 bases, with 10 bases between them. Per the germline V gene, CDR1 is SNHLY and CDR2 is FYNNEI. CDR3 loop: CASSEDREAFF. The CDR3 DNA sequence: TGTGCCAGCAGTGAGGATAGGGAGGCTTTCTTT.

The V gene is TRBV3-1 (or the pseudogene TRBV3-2), the J gene TRBJ2-3; 9 bases agree with TRBD2. The CDR3 loop spans 16 amino acids. Trimming removed 3 bases from V and 0 bases from J; junction bases left unmatched: 4. CDR1 LGHDT and CDR2 YNNKEL come from the germline V gene (reference sequence). CDR3: CASSQLAGTSTDTQYF. CDR3 nucleotides: TGTGCCAGCAGCCAGCTAGCGGGGACAAGCACAGATACGCAGTATTTT.

This chain links TRBV5-5 with TRBJ2-2; tentatively, D is TRBD2 (5 bases). Germline V gene lookup returns CDR1 SGHKS and CDR2 YYEKEE (reference sequence). The CDR3 is 15 amino acids. Trimming removed 5 bases from V and 7 bases from J, with 18 bases in between. CDR3 nucleotide sequence: TGTGCCAGCAGACGACCCGGGGATTCGGTCGGGGAGCTGTTTTTT. Encoded protein: CASRRPGDSVGELFF.

This rearrangement joins TRBV6-5 to TRBJ1-5; 9 bases match TRBD1. The CDR3 sequence is 14 residues long. V was clipped by 5 bases and J by 6 bases; unmatched bases: 5. Germline V gives CDR1 MNHEY, CDR2 SVGAGI. The CDR3 protein is CASSSGTGSQPQHF. The DNA for the CDR3 is TGTGCCAGCAGTAGCGGGACAGGGTCTCAGCCCCAGCATTTT.

The rearrangement uses TRBV4-1 and TRBJ2-5; tentative D call: TRBD1 (6 bases). The CDR3 runs 14 residues. CDR1 and CDR2 from the germline V gene are MGHRA and YSYEKL. V was trimmed by 2 bases and J by 5 bases, leaving 12 bases between them. CDR3 sequence reads: CASSQLRTGETQYF. CDR3 coding DNA: TGCGCCAGCAGCCAACTTAGAACAGGGGAGACCCAGTACTTC.

The chain joins TRBV7-9 to TRBJ2-7, with D perhaps matching TRBD2 (6 bases). V was cut by 5 bases and J by 6 bases, with 17 bases left in between. The CDR3 consists of 14 residues. CDR1 is SEHNR and CDR2 is FQNEAQ in the germline V gene (reference sequence). In DNA, the CDR3 is TGTGCCAGCAGCATCAGGACCGGGGGAGGCGAGCAGTACTTC. Its translation is CASSIRTGGGEQYF.

V is TRBV12-3 or TRBV12-4 and J is TRBJ1-1; unclear D gene. With 0 bases removed from V and 2 bases from J, the gap between germline ends came to 4 bases. The CDR3 consists of 13 residues. CDR3 DNA sequence: TGTGCCAGCAGTTTAGCAGCAAACACTGAAGCTTTCTTT. This encodes CASSLAANTEAFF.

The rearrangement links TRBV18 to TRBJ1-4; 9 nucleotides align to TRBD1. V was clipped by 6 bases and J by 3 bases; unmatched bases: 14. The V gene's germline CDR1 is KGHSH and CDR2 LQKENI. This CDR3 region has 18 residues. The CDR3 nucleotides read TGTGCCAGCTCTGCGCCCACAGGGGGCGCGGGACCTAATGAAAAACTGTTTTTT. Amino acids: CASSAPTGGAGPNEKLFF. The variable domain in full, with the rest retrieved from reference TRBV18 and TRBJ1-4, is NAGVMQNPRHLVRRRGQEARLRCSPMKGHSHVYWYRQLPEEGLKFMVYLQKENIIDESGMPKERFSAEFPKEGPSILRIQQVVRGDSAAYFCASSAPTGGAGPNEKLFFGSGTQLSVL.

V and J are TRBV12-3 or TRBV12-4 and TRBJ1-2; the match to TRBD1 covers 8 bases. With V trimmed by 4 bases and J by 4 bases, 2 bases remained unmatched. The CDR3 length is 13 residues. The CDR3 DNA follows: TGTGCCAGCAGTTCCACAGGGGGCTATGGCTACACCTTC. Translation gives CASSSTGGYGYTF.

In its sample, this clone was seen once. The J gene is TRBJ2-1, the V gene TRBV5-1; D unresolved. Trimming removed 0 bases at V and 4 bases at J, with 8 bases between. CDR3 length: 14 amino acids. Per germline, CDR1 SGHRS and CDR2 YFSETQ. The CDR3 nucleotides are TGCGCCAGCAGCTTGGGAACTCGGTACAATGAGCAGTTCTTC. It codes for CASSLGTRYNEQFF.